The clone carrying this TCR beta chain was seen repeatedly, ten times or more. Time point reported: after trial treatment. As for treatment: LDRT plus nivolumab, ipilimumab, low-dose cyclophosphamide and aspirin (RACIN trial). Donors were dosed with nivolumab and ipilimumab; they also received aspirin, low-dose cyclophosphamide and low-dose radiotherapy. Primers used for first-strand cDNA, a TRAV- and TRBV-specific set, covered both alpha and beta chains. Over approximately 20 PCR cycles, TCRs were amplified from a constant-region primer and V-primer adapter. MiXCR, applied by TCRdb to the reads, yields one record per CDR3 protein. The sample yields tens of thousands of distinct CDR3 sequences, more than 20% seen once. The germline V gene encodes CDR1 LGHDT and CDR2 YNNKEL (reference sequence). The CDR3 is 16 residues long. The V end was cut by 1 base, the J end by 5 bases, with 14 bases between. This sample is drawn from a study of low-dose radiotherapy and immunotherapy resistance in tumors.

Specimen: PBMCs, collected after low-dose radiotherapy plus immunotherapy. The chain employs TRBV3-1 and TRBJ2-2; no firm D call. This receptor was identified in a female donor with ovarian cancer. This CDR3 is CASSQVLARSTGELFF. The CDR3 nucleotides are TGTGCCAGCAGCCAAGTTTTGGCTCGGTCGACCGGGGAGCTGTTTTTT.